This record concerns one T cell receptor (beta chain) sequence. Its antigen is not identified. These data belong to a study of lymphopenia after photon versus proton radiotherapy. Notes on the study in general: Photon-treated patients lost naive T cells and TCR diversity; proton-treated stayed stable. Larger post-nadir TCR diversity loss correlated inversely with survival in deceased patients. Post-nadir diversity loss with photons came from oligoclonal expansion, particularly CD8+ Temra cells.

The repertoire was sequenced with immunoSEQ multiplex PCR; TCRdb's copy has only in-frame clones and lacks some. The table records approximately 170,000 clones, approximately 86% of them present only once. The germline V gene has CDR1 KGHSH and CDR2 LQKENI. The CDR3 consists of 14 residues. The V gene lost 6 bases and the J gene lost 5 bases, with 17 bases spanning the gap. The clonotype originates from a middle-aged man with gastric cancer. The source material was peripheral blood, sampled from a patient treated with photon-based radiotherapy. This chain links TRBV18 with TRBJ2-7; a weak D match, TRBD1 (6 bases). Here the CDR3 reads CASSPSRDRNEQYF. In DNA form, the CDR3 reads TGTGCCAGCTCCCCCTCGCGCGACAGGAACGAGCAGTACTTC.